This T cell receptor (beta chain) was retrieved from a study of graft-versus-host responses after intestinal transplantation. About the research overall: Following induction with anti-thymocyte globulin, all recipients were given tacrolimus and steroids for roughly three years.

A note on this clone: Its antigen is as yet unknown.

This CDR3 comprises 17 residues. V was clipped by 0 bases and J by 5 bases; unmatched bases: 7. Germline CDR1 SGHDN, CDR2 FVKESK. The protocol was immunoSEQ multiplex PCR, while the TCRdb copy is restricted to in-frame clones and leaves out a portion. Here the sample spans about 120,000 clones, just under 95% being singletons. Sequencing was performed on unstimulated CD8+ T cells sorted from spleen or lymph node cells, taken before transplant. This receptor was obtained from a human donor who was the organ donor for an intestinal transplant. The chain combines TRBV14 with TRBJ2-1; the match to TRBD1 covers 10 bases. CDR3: CASSQDGEDRGDNEQFF. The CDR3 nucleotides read TGTGCCAGCAGCCAAGATGGGGAGGACAGGGGGGACAATGAGCAGTTCTTC.